This record looks at one T cell receptor (beta chain) sequence and its context. Sequencing was performed with immunoSEQ multiplex PCR; in TCRdb, only in-frame clones are kept and a portion is missing. Of about 100,000 clones in the sample, approximately 91% were seen once. Trimming shortened V by 4 bases and J by 2 bases, and 12 bases separated the two germline ends. The CDR3 is 14 residues long. CDR1 and CDR2 from the germline V gene are SGHNT and YYREEE (reference sequence). The data originate from a study of PD-L1 blockade in urothelial cancer. The chain combines TRBV5-4 with TRBJ1-2, with a weak D call TRBD1 (5 bases). The sample was PBMCs, taken around atezolizumab (anti-PD-L1) treatment. The source is a woman aged 80 or over with urothelial cancer. CDR3 sequence (DNA): TGTGCCAGCAGCCCCACGGGGGGAAACTATGGCTACACCTTC. Residues: CASSPTGGNYGYTF.